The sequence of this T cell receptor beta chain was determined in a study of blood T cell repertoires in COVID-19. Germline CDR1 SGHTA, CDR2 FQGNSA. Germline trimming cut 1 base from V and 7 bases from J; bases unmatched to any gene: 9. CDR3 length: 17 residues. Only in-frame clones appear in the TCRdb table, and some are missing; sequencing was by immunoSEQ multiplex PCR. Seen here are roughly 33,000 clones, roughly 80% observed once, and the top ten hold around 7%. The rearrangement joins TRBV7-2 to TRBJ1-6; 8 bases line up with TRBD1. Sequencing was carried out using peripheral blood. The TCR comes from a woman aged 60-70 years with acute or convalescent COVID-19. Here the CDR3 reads CASSLVWLTGENSPLHF. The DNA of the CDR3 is TGTGCCAGCAGCTTAGTGTGGTTGACAGGGGAGAATTCACCCCTCCACTTT.